This T cell receptor (beta chain) was identified in a study of OX40 agonist ivuxolimab in advanced cancers. Looking at the study overall: The costimulatory receptor OX40 (CD134) was targeted by ivuxolimab, a fully human IgG2 agonistic monoclonal antibody. Intravenous ivuxolimab was administered to patients every 2 weeks at six dose levels: 0.01, 0.1, 0.3, 1.5, 3 and 10 mg/kg. Of the roughly 51 patients in dose escalation, around 19 had hepatocellular carcinoma, roughly 15 had melanoma, 9 had renal cell carcinoma and 9 had head and neck cancer. In the dose-escalation cohort, 82.7% of patients were male, and the mean age was around 60 years, with a range of roughly 20 to 85. Patients were allowed to have had prior anti-PD-1, anti-PD-L1 or anti-CTLA-4 therapy, and 40% to 45% of the dose-escalation patients had been treated with checkpoint inhibitors. Partial responses occurred in three dose-escalation patients: two with cutaneous melanoma and one with hepatocellular carcinoma. Peripheral TCRbeta sequencing was intended to test whether TCR sequence diversity was altered and clonal T-cell expansion was caused by ivuxolimab. The monotherapy dose-escalation portion (N ≈ 52 patients) of the phase I ivuxolimab trial is reported in the paper. General conclusions and limits of the study: Antigen specificity was not determined for the clonally expanded peripheral T cells. Clonal expansion of both CD4+ and CD8+ blood T cells was observed from baseline to week 6 at doses 0.1 to 3.0 mg/kg. After ivuxolimab, CD8+ T cells had more expanded clones than CD4+ T cells on average. Low levels of normalized T-cell clonal expansion were also seen in some patients who did not respond. Partial responders in the 0.1-3.0 mg/kg groups had among the lowest normalized peripheral clonal expansion, especially among CD8+ T cells.

Points on this clone: Its antigen is currently not known. The record has no base qualities; no much larger clone is one base away.

Genomic DNA was isolated from the sorted cells so that the TCRbeta CDR3 region could be sequenced. The immunoSEQ Assay was used for sequencing of TCRbeta CDR3 regions. As stored in TCRdb, this immuneACCESS dataset retains in-frame rearrangements with V and J assigned. A fraction of the clones does not appear; measured against another copy, unresolved V genes explain less than half of the discrepancy, and the remainder lacks a known reason. This sample comprises about 58,000 clones, roughly 77% of them detected only once. The leading ten clones occupy over 0.7% of the sample. Inclusive of the bounding cysteine and phenylalanine, the CDR3 is 15 residues long. This entry keeps only the CDR3 DNA: 45 bases, framed from base 1. Trimmed from V: 5 bases; trimmed from J: 5 bases; junction bases lacking a gene match: 10. Based on the germline V gene (reference sequence), the CDR1 and CDR2 sequences are LNHDA and SQIVND.

Patients with autoimmune disease history or receiving systemic immunosuppression were excluded from the trial. In every dose cohort, peripheral blood was drawn for TCR sequencing at baseline, cycle 4 day 1, and cycle 7 day 1. Samples were obtained from an open-label, multicenter, first-in-human phase I dose-escalation trial of ivuxolimab. Adults with locally advanced or metastatic melanoma, renal cell, hepatocellular, or head and neck squamous cell carcinoma were enrolled in the trial. CD4+ and CD8+ T cells were sorted separately from peripheral blood before TCR sequencing. The chain was built from TRBV19 and TRBJ2-5; TRBD2 matches 8 bases in the middle. This clonotype was sampled from an adult with an advanced solid tumor such as melanoma, head and neck, liver or kidney cancer. Material: CD4+ or CD8+ T cells sorted from blood, obtained in a trial of the OX40 agonist ivuxolimab. The base sequence is TGTGCCAGTAGTCCTCAGGCGGGGGGCGGGGAGACCCAGTACTTC. Translated, it gives CASSPQAGGGETQYF.